The 20 T cell receptor beta chains given below trace back to one sample, sequenced in a study of technical replicates of blood from several donors. TCRdb's table, derived via immunoSEQ multiplex PCR, lists solely in-frame clones and lacks some. The sample comprises tens of thousands of clones, 90% to 95% of which are singletons, and approximately 0.4% rests with the top ten. The sequenced sample was T cells isolated from PBMCs. These receptors came from a human donor in good health.

The chain employs TRBV4-1 and TRBJ2-7, with a weak D call TRBD2 (5 bases). The CDR3 covers 16 residues. Trimming took off 2 bases at V and 5 bases at J, with 19 bases between the two ends. The germline V gene encodes CDR1 MGHRA and CDR2 YSYEKL. The CDR3 sequence is CASSQLPGLLTHEQYF. The CDR3 coding sequence is TGCGCCAGCAGCCAATTACCCGGACTCCTAACACACGAGCAGTACTTC.

This rearrangement joins TRBV5-6 to TRBJ2-5; 7 bases match TRBD2. V shed 3 bases and J 1 base; nucleotides not matched to a gene: 15. Germline V lookup: CDR1 SGHDT, CDR2 YYEEEE. This CDR3 spans 18 amino acids. The CDR3 spells CASSSFSRLAGFQETQYF. DNA of the CDR3: TGTGCCAGCAGCTCCTTCTCCCGACTAGCTGGGTTCCAAGAGACCCAGTACTTC.

The chain carries TRBV28 and TRBJ1-4, with D possibly being TRBD1 (5 bases). The V end lost 9 bases, the J end lost 2 bases, and 16 bases lay between the germline ends. Germline CDR1 MDHEN, CDR2 SYDVKM. The CDR3 has 15 residues. Here the CDR3 DNA reads TGTGCCAGTAACCCTCAGGGTCTCACTAATGAAAAACTGTTTTTT. It yields the protein CASNPQGLTNEKLFF.

The rearrangement links TRBV27 to TRBJ1-5; D gene uncertain. This CDR3 has 15 amino acids. Trimming stripped 3 bases from V and 6 bases from J, with 15 bases between. CDR1 and CDR2 from the germline V gene are MNHEY and SMNVEV (reference sequence). The CDR3 loop reads CASSLGGERAQPQHF. Written as DNA, the CDR3 is TGTGCCAGCAGTTTGGGAGGAGAGAGGGCTCAGCCCCAGCATTTT.

The V gene is TRBV28, the J gene TRBJ1-1; unclear D gene. The germline V and J ends were trimmed by 1 base and 2 bases, with 23 bases remaining between them. In germline, CDR1 is MDHEN, CDR2 SYDVKM. CDR3 length: 19 residues. The CDR3 DNA is TGTGCCAGCAGTTTATCGGTTTATATGTTCTGGGAGGGTAACACTGAAGCTTTCTTT. It yields the protein CASSLSVYMFWEGNTEAFF. Full variable domain (rest looked up from reference TRBV28 and TRBJ1-1): DVKVTQSSRYLVKRTGEKVFLECVQDMDHENMFWYRQDPGLGLRLIYFSYDVKMKEKGDIPEGYSVSREKKERFSLILESASTNQTSMYLCASSLSVYMFWEGNTEAFFGQGTRLTVV.

This chain links TRBV29-1 with TRBJ2-7, with 9 nucleotides matching TRBD1. J lost 2 bases, V lost 5 bases, and 10 bases had no gene match. Germline loops: CDR1 SQVTM, CDR2 ANQGSEA. CDR3 length: 15 amino acids. CDR3: CSVCDGTGTAYEQYF. CDR3 nucleotide sequence: TGCAGCGTTTGTGATGGGACAGGGACGGCCTACGAGCAGTACTTC.

V gene TRBV5-4 combines with J gene TRBJ2-1; the match to TRBD2 covers 7 bases. Trimming removed 4 bases from V and 3 bases from J; junction bases left unmatched: 10. The V gene's germline CDR1 is SGHNT and CDR2 YYREEE (reference sequence). There are 16 residues in the CDR3. The CDR3 coding sequence is TGTGCCAGCAGCCCGGGGGAAGCGGGGTACTACAATGAGCAGTTCTTC. Protein product: CASSPGEAGYYNEQFF.

The genes are TRBV5-6 and TRBJ2-7; TRBD1 matches 7 bases. Germline trimming cut 0 bases from V and 6 bases from J; bases unmatched to any gene: 3. The CDR3 totals 13 residues. CDR1 and CDR2 from the germline V gene are SGHDT and YYEEEE. The CDR3 DNA sequence: TGTGCCAGCAGCTTGGGAGGGGGCGTCGAGCAGTACTTC. Translation gives CASSLGGGVEQYF.

V usage is TRBV15 and J usage is TRBJ2-7; 7 bases line up with TRBD1. From germline, CDR1 is LNHNV and CDR2 YYDKDF (reference sequence). This CDR3 is built from 16 residues. The J segment lost 0 bases and the V segment lost 0 bases, leaving 5 bases of the junction unmatched. CDR3 coding DNA: TGTGCCACCAGCAGAGAACTTCACAGGGGCTCCTACGAGCAGTACTTC. Translating it yields CATSRELHRGSYEQYF.

This clone was seen a handful of times. The chain couples TRBV10-3 to TRBJ1-1, with a weak D call TRBD1 (5 bases). CDR1 and CDR2 from the germline V gene are ENHRY and SYGVKD. The CDR3 consists of 16 residues. The V and J ends lost 7 bases and 0 bases respectively, with 18 bases between them. CDR3 DNA sequence: TGTGCCATCAAGACCCAGGGATCGGGCATGAACACTGAAGCTTTCTTT. This translates into CAIKTQGSGMNTEAFF.

V and J are TRBV27 and TRBJ2-7; D remains ambiguous. V was shortened by 5 bases and J by 0 bases, with 5 bases between the two germline ends. In germline, CDR1 is MNHEY, CDR2 SMNVEV (reference sequence). There are 12 residues in the CDR3. DNA of the CDR3: TGTGCCAGCAGTGTTAGCTCCTACGAGCAGTACTTC. Amino acids: CASSVSSYEQYF.

The J gene is TRBJ2-5, the V gene TRBV2, with 9 bases fitting TRBD1. Germline lookup yields CDR1 SNHLY and CDR2 FYNNEI. Trimming cost V 2 bases and J 6 bases; bases outside gene matches: 16. This CDR3 comprises 18 residues. The CDR3 sequence: CASSENMWGDRAGKTQYF. CDR3 coding DNA: TGTGCCAGCAGTGAAAATATGTGGGGGGACAGGGCTGGAAAGACCCAGTACTTC.

The chain links TRBV6-5 to TRBJ1-3; D gene uncertain. The V end was cut by 0 bases, the J end by 3 bases, with 9 bases between. Germline V gene data show CDR1 as MNHEY and CDR2 as SVGAGI. The CDR3 totals 15 residues. The CDR3 DNA reads TGTGCCAGCAGTTACTCGAAACAGAGTGGAAACACCATATATTTT. Its protein product is CASSYSKQSGNTIYF.

This clone was picked up one time. Mismatch with germline at one junction end may stem from a read error. V gene TRBV7-7 combines with J gene TRBJ1-4; possibly TRBD1 for D (6 bases). The CDR3 has 16 residues. CDR1 and CDR2 (germline): SSHAT, FNYEAQ (reference sequence). The CDR3 region has the DNA TGTGCTAGCAGCACCCGACAGGAAGGAGGTGGGGAAAAACTGTTTTTT. Its translation is CASSTRQEGGGEKLFF.

The genes are TRBV7-2 and TRBJ2-3; 7 bases are shared with TRBD2. Trimming at V came to 6 bases and at J to 6 bases, leaving 9 bases not matched to a gene. The length of the CDR3 is 14 residues. Germline V gene sequence: CDR1 SGHTA, CDR2 FQGNSA. The CDR3 DNA is TGTGCCAGCAGACAAGCGGGATCTAGTGATACGCAGTATTTT. Translated: CASRQAGSSDTQYF.

Points on this clone: Compared with germline, one end of the junction differs, possibly owing to a read error. The V and J genes are TRBV19 and TRBJ1-1; no reliable D call. CDR1 LNHDA and CDR2 SQIVND come from the germline V gene (reference sequence). This CDR3 region has 13 residues. The CDR3 sequence is CASSLETNTEAFF. The CDR3 region has the DNA TGTGCCAGTAGTCTAGAAACAAACACTGAAGCTTTCTTT.

This chain connects TRBV5-6 to TRBJ1-5, with no clear D. Between the trimmed V and J ends, which lost 0 bases and 9 bases, there was a span of 7 bases. The CDR3 extends over 12 amino acids. CDR1 and CDR2 (germline): SGHDT, YYEEEE. The CDR3 coding sequence is TGTGCCAGCAGCTTGGGGACTTTGCCCCAGCATTTT. Its translation: CASSLGTLPQHF. Full variable domain (remainder filled in from reference TRBV5-6 and TRBJ1-5): DAGVTQSPTHLIKTRGQQVTLRCSPKSGHDTVSWYQQALGQGPQFIFQYYEEEERQRGNFPDRFSGHQFPNYSSELNVNALLLGDSALYLCASSLGTLPQHFGDGTRLSIL.

The V call is TRBV19, the J call TRBJ2-7; 7 bases agree with TRBD2. V trimming: 6 bases; J trimming: 2 bases; junction bases outside the gene matches: 16. This CDR3 has 17 amino acids. In germline, CDR1 is LNHDA, CDR2 SQIVND (reference sequence). The CDR3 DNA is TGTGCCAGTAGGTGGAGGGGAAGAACTAGCGTACCCTACGAGCAGTACTTC. Its translation is CASRWRGRTSVPYEQYF.

The gene calls are TRBV11-2 and TRBJ1-1; D may be TRBD1 (6 bases). The CDR3 length is 15 residues. V dropped 5 bases and J dropped 4 bases, with 17 bases sitting between them. The V gene's germline CDR1 is SGHAT and CDR2 FQNNGV. This CDR3 is CASSPIRGKTTEAFF. Here the CDR3 DNA reads TGTGCCAGCAGCCCTATTAGGGGGAAAACCACTGAAGCTTTCTTT.

The rearrangement links TRBV27 to TRBJ2-7, with TRBD1 identical over 7 bases. The V segment lost 4 bases and the J segment 2 bases; nucleotides outside the gene matches: 5. The CDR3 runs to 14 residues. CDR1 is MNHEY and CDR2 is SMNVEV in the germline V gene (reference sequence). CDR3 bases: TGTGCCAGCAGTTACAGGGGTAGCACCTACGAGCAGTACTTC. Residues: CASSYRGSTYEQYF.